Listed below are T cell receptor beta chains from one sample, sequenced in a study of blood T cells in healthy people across ages. TCRdb re-derived calls from the 5' RACE reads in MiXCR, one entry per CDR3 protein. Of around 1.7 million distinct CDR3 sequences listed, about 30% are singletons. The sequenced sample consisted of blood. Receptors were obtained from a woman aged 25 to 39 in good health. Each CDR3 is given with its conserved first and last residue. Expanded clones get a size class; other rows say once, few or many, or leave the size out.

>TRBV6-2/TRBV6-3|16|NA
CASSKQPGQGKSGQYF
>TRBV9|17|NA
CASSVTGTSTQRDTQYF
>TRBV5-5|14|few
CASTSTLMGNEQFF
>TRBV29-1|13|few
CSVEGGQGAPLHF
>TRBV11-1|17|NA
CASSHGEYLSGANVLTF
>TRBV29-1|12|NA
CSGTGPTDTQYF
>TRBV29-1|13|NA
CSVFIIQGPTQYF
>TRBV28|15|NA
CASSFRPGLGDGYTF
>TRBV2|12|NA
CAGRRNQETQYF
>TRBV20-1|14|few
CSARETGHQETQYF
>TRBV29-1|11|few
CSVDGVGGYTF
>TRBV15|16|few
CATSRKLRTSGYEQYF
>TRBV5-1|15|few
CASSWARSGANVLTF
>TRBV2|15|NA
CATTREYTPDYGYTF
>TRBV4-1|17|NA
CASSQATRTTSTDTQYF
>TRBV12-3/TRBV12-4|15|many
CASSLVRLAGIEQFF
>TRBV20-1|16|NA
CSADGTSGGVKHEQFF
>TRBV4-1|16|NA
CASSLSGAGFSYGYTF
>TRBV20-1|14|few
CSAVKGKIYSPLHF
>TRBV18|16|many
CASSPQGTSGANVLTF
>TRBV4-1|16|few
CASSPTTGKVNQPQHF
>TRBV7-2|15|NA
CASSLEGMANEKLFF
>TRBV5-1|15|many
CASSLRPGPENEQFF
>TRBV5-1|16|few
CASSLAGTGVRQTQYF
>TRBV7-2|15|few
CASSFSRQENSPLHF
>TRBV2|16|few
CASSEFGTSGSNEQFF
>TRBV5-1|14|NA
CASSLNGGRSEAFF
>TRBV11-2|14|NA
CASSRASTGEKLFF
>TRBV15|13|NA
CATSSDLGAEAFF
>TRBV24-1|11|NA
CATSDLPNRFF
>TRBV7-9|13|NA
CASSLITGQPQYF
>TRBV6-2/TRBV6-3|16|NA
CASSYPRTGGEDTQYF
>TRBV5-1|13|NA
CASSSEGVQPQHF
>TRBV7-2|14|NA
CASSLAVAGNEQFF
>TRBV11-2|14|many
CASSFPQAGCEQYF
>TRBV27|15|few
CASSTSGTDSYEQYF
>TRBV5-6|14|NA
CASSLQGGGYEQYF
>TRBV7-9|16|NA
CASSLAGDTLSYEQYF
>TRBV9|18|NA
CASSVQQLAGGGTDAQYF
>TRBV5-1|17|once
CASSLAFTRKLNTEAFF
>TRBV12-3/TRBV12-4|13|few
CASSPVGLNTQYF
>TRBV5-1|14|few
CASSAGRPTDTQYF
>TRBV20-1|13|few
CSATGDSNQPQHF
>TRBV28|15|NA
CASSFFSGKNYGYTF
>TRBV6-5|12|many
CASRRRNYGYTF